The 20 T cell receptor beta chains below all came from one sample that was sequenced in a study of molecular identifiers for immune sequencing clone quantification. TCRdb re-called the PCR reads through MiXCR, storing one row per CDR3 protein. This table holds tens of thousands of distinct CDR3 sequences, 19% found once. The specimen sequenced was naive CD8+ T cells from blood, with Jurkat cell RNA spiked in. Noted subset: FACS-sorted CD8+CD4-CCR7+CD45RA+ naive T cells. These receptor sequences come from a human donor in good health. Some libraries in this study had Jurkat cell RNA spiked in.

A note on this clonotype: A much more abundant neighbour one base away suggests this may be a read error. The V call is TRBV27, the J call TRBJ2-2; either TRBD1 or TRBD2 may fit D (5 bases each). The V gene's germline CDR1 is MNHEY and CDR2 SMNVEV (reference sequence). The CDR3 has 17 amino acids. CDR3 sequence reads: CASRQSPTELSTGELVF. CDR3 DNA sequence: TGTGCCAGCAGACAATCCCCGACAGAGCTCAGCACCGGGGAGCTGGTTTTT.

This clonotype was picked up many times. The V gene is TRBV13, the J gene TRBJ1-1, with TRBD1 as a possible D gene (6 bases). Germline lookup yields CDR1 PRHDT and CDR2 FYEKMQ (reference sequence). Trimming shortened V by 5 bases and J by 0 bases, and 13 bases separated the two germline ends. The CDR3 spans 15 residues. CDR3 residues: CASSPFGQMNTEAFF. The CDR3 DNA sequence: TGTGCCAGCAGCCCCTTCGGACAGATGAACACTGAAGCTTTCTTT.

This clonotype was seen just once. An end of the junction differs from the germline gene, which may be a read error. The chain carries TRBV4-3 and TRBJ2-7; D is perhaps TRBD1 or TRBD2 (6 bases each). The CDR3 extends over 14 amino acids. Germline CDR1 and CDR2: LGHNA and YSLEER. In nucleotides, the CDR3 is TGCGCCAGCGGCCAAGGGGGGAGCTCCTACGAGCAGTACTTC. Translating gives CASGQGGSSYEQYF.

This clonotype was picked up many times. It may be a read error: a sequence one base away is much more abundant. The CDR3 DNA reads as TGTGCCAGCAGCTTAGGGGGCGGGGGAAGCACAGATACGCAGTATTTT. Translated, it gives CASSLGGGGSTDTQYF. V and J are TRBV7-2 and TRBJ2-3; TRBD2 aligns across 7 bases. V was pared by 1 base and J by 0 bases, with 4 bases of the junction left unmatched. The CDR3 contains 16 residues. CDR1 and CDR2 from the germline V gene are SGHTA and FQGNSA.

The chain joins TRBV6-1 to TRBJ1-5; a possible D gene is TRBD1 (6 bases). CDR3 length: 19 amino acids. CDR1 and CDR2 from the germline V gene are MNHNS and SASEGT. Deletions cut 5 bases from V and 0 bases from J, with 23 bases between. The CDR3 region has the DNA TGTGCCAGCAGTCAAGGGACGAGGAGAACAGGGTATAGCAATCAGCCCCAGCATTTT. Its protein is CASSQGTRRTGYSNQPQHF.

On this clonotype itself: This may be a read error, as it is one base from a much larger clone. The rearrangement joins TRBV3-1 to TRBJ2-2, with a possible D match to TRBD2 (5 bases). Germline V gene data show CDR1 as LGHDT and CDR2 as YNNKEL (reference sequence). CDR3 size: 16 residues. This chain's CDR3 is CASTAGWGVDTGELSF. CDR3 coding DNA: TGTGCCAGCACCGCGGGTTGGGGTGTAGACACCGGGGAGCTGTCTTTT.

As regards this clonotype: Just one base apart from a much larger clone, this may be a read error. This chain connects TRBV7-9 to TRBJ1-4; D is possibly TRBD1 (6 bases). The CDR3 has 16 residues. The V gene's germline CDR1 is SEHNR and CDR2 FQNEAQ (reference sequence). DNA of the CDR3: TGTGCCAGCAGCTCCGGACAGATCGGAACTAATGAAAAACTGGTTTTT. This gives the protein CASSSGQIGTNEKLVF.

This clonotype came up a few times. The rearrangement links TRBV20-1 to TRBJ2-2; D may be TRBD1 (5 bases). The V gene lost 4 bases and the J gene lost 9 bases, with 15 bases spanning the gap. The germline V gene encodes CDR1 DFQATT and CDR2 SNEGSKA (reference sequence). The CDR3 covers 13 residues. CDR3 DNA sequence: TGCAGTGCTACGTCCAGGGATGTCCGGGAGCTGTTTTTT. Its protein is CSATSRDVRELFF.

The chain combines TRBV19 with TRBJ2-7, with TRBD2 matching over 13 bases. CDR3 length: 15 residues. The junction had 8 bases not matched to a gene; V was cut back by 5 bases and J by 7 bases. CDR1 and CDR2 from the germline V gene are LNHDA and SQIVND (reference sequence). This CDR3 is CASSPRTSGSGEQYF. CDR3 sequence (DNA): TGTGCCAGTAGTCCCCGGACTAGCGGGAGCGGGGAGCAGTACTTC.

Remarks on this clonotype: A read error may be the cause here, since a much bigger clone is one base away. This rearrangement joins TRBV6-5 to TRBJ2-1; 9 bases line up with TRBD1. Germline V gene sequence: CDR1 MNHEY, CDR2 SVGAGI. This CDR3 is built from 13 residues. As DNA, the CDR3 is TGTGCCAGCAGTTACACAGGGGGCAATGAGCGGTTCTTC. As protein: CASSYTGGNERFF.

The chain combines TRBV5-4 with TRBJ2-7, with D possibly TRBD2 on 6 matching bases. There are 15 residues in the CDR3. V was cut by 2 bases and J by 2 bases, with 14 bases left in between. The germline gives CDR1 SGHNT, CDR2 YYREEE (reference sequence). This chain's CDR3 is CASSFGTGGAYEQYF. In nucleotides, the CDR3 is TGTGCCAGCAGCTTTGGGACTGGCGGAGCCTACGAGCAGTACTTC.

As for this clonotype: This may be a read error: a much more frequent sequence differs by one nucleotide. The J gene is TRBJ2-3, the V gene TRBV19; either TRBD1 or TRBD2 may fit D (7 bases each). The CDR3 is 14 residues long. Germline V gene sequence: CDR1 LNHDA, CDR2 SQIVND (reference sequence). The DNA of the CDR3 is TGTGCCAGTAGTACGTTGGGAGGGACAGATACGCGGTATTTT. Translation: CASSTLGGTDTRYF. The entire variable domain, with the rest obtained from reference TRBV19 and TRBJ2-3, is as follows: DGGITQSPKYLFRKEGQNVTLSCEQNLNHDAMYWYRQDPGQGLRLIYYSQIVNDFQKGDIAEGYSVSREKKESFPLTVTSAQKNPTAFYLCASSTLGGTDTRYFGPGTRLTVL.

This clonotype was seen a handful of times. A single base separates this from a much larger clone, so it may be a read error. The chain couples TRBV20-1 to TRBJ2-2; TRBD2 aligns across 9 bases. The CDR3 sequence is 15 residues long. Germline V gene lookup returns CDR1 DFQATT and CDR2 SNEGSKA (reference sequence). As DNA, the CDR3 is TGCAGTGCTAGAGAGGCTAGCGGGGTCTCCGGGAAGCTGTTTTTT. It yields the protein CSAREASGVSGKLFF.

This clonotype was seen at least ten times. The chain links TRBV2 to TRBJ2-7; possibly TRBD1 or TRBD2 for D (6 bases each). Germline V gene sequence: CDR1 SNHLY, CDR2 FYNNEI. The length of the CDR3 is 16 residues. V lost 4 bases and J lost 1, with 17 bases in between. For the CDR3, the DNA is TGTGCCAGCAGTGGCGTAGTCGGGGGCAAGTCCTACGAGCAGTACTTC. Translation gives CASSGVVGGKSYEQYF.

This clonotype has just a few counts. A single base separates this from a much larger clone, so it may be a read error. The chain employs TRBV7-9 and TRBJ2-3; tentatively, D is TRBD1 or TRBD2 (5 bases each). This CDR3 spans 15 amino acids. CDR1 is SEHNR, CDR2 FQNEAQ, per germline (reference sequence). Trimming left V 6 bases short and J 0 bases short, with 13 bases between. The CDR3 sequence: CASSRGAASTDTQYF. The CDR3 coding sequence is TGTGCCAGCAGTCGAGGGGCGGCTAGCACAGATACGCAGTATTTT. Variable domain in full (rest from reference TRBV7-9 and TRBJ2-3): DTGVSQNPRHKITKRGQNVTFRCDPISEHNRLYWYRQTLGQGPEFLTYFQNEAQLEKSRLLSDRFSAERPKGSFSTLEIQRTEQGDSAMYLCASSRGAASTDTQYFGPGTRLTVL.

This clonotype has at least ten counts. The chain employs TRBV11-2 and TRBJ2-7, with D perhaps TRBD1 (6 bases). Germline CDR1 SGHAT, CDR2 FQNNGV. Trimming took 1 base from V and 4 from J, leaving 14 bases between them. This CDR3 region has 15 residues. The CDR3 reads CASSLGPLGGYEQYF. The CDR3, as DNA: TGTGCCAGCAGCTTAGGTCCATTAGGGGGATACGAGCAGTACTTC.

As concerns this clonotype: Given a much more abundant clone one base away, this may be a read error. This chain connects TRBV7-2 to TRBJ2-7; no reliable D call. The length of the CDR3 is 12 residues. Germline CDR1 is SGHTA and CDR2 is FQGNSA. V was shortened by 6 bases and J by 10 bases, with 16 bases between the two germline ends. In nucleotides, the CDR3 is TGTGCCAGCAGTTCCCCTGACCGCATACAGTACTTC. This sequence encodes CASSSPDRIQYF.

This clonotype came up many times. The V call is TRBV29-1, the J call TRBJ2-1, with 7 bases lining up with TRBD2. J was trimmed by 2 bases and V by 0 bases; bases with no gene match: 4. CDR3 length equals 15 residues. Germline loops: CDR1 SQVTM, CDR2 ANQGSEA. The DNA of the CDR3 is TGCAGCGTTGAAGATGGGGAGGGAGCCTACAATGAGCAGTTCTTC. Translating gives CSVEDGEGAYNEQFF.

This clonotype occurred once. Since a much larger clone is just one base distant, this may be a read error. The rearrangement uses TRBV6-6 and TRBJ2-2; TRBD2 matches at 7 bases. The CDR3 consists of 10 residues. CDR1 MNHNY and CDR2 SVGAGI come from the germline V gene (reference sequence). CDR3 nucleotide sequence: TGTGCCACCGTGAGCGGGGAGCTGCTTTTT. Its protein is CATVSGELLF.

In the case of this clonotype: Given a much more abundant clone one base away, this may be a read error. This chain uses TRBV12-5 with TRBJ2-6, with D possibly matching TRBD2 (6 bases). Germline loops: CDR1 LGHNT, CDR2 FRNRAP. This CDR3 comprises 14 residues. The CDR3 loop is CASGLVGGANILTF. CDR3 nucleotides: TGTGCTAGTGGTTTGGTAGGAGGGGCCAACATCCTGACTTTC.